This TCR beta chain was recovered during a study of beta chain features in type 1 diabetes. Study at large: In age, gender and cell yields, patients were similar to healthy donors.

V was pared by 4 bases and J by 10 bases, with 13 bases between. Germline CDR1 reads KGHSH; CDR2 reads LQKENI. This CDR3 is 12 amino acids long. The sequenced template was cDNA made from the entire isolated RNA. Libraries were prepared by immunoSEQ multiplex PCR; TCRdb keeps only in-frame clonotypes and omits some of them. The profile shows roughly 610,000 clones, 15% to 19% of them singletons. The TCR sequence derives from a man in his late teens or twenties in good health. This chain uses TRBV18 with TRBJ1-2, with unresolved D. Input material: naive CD4+ T cells from blood. The CDR3 protein is CASSHADGIYTF. The CDR3 DNA sequence: TGTGCCAGCTCACACGCGGATGGAATCTACACCTTC.